This T cell receptor (beta chain) was sequenced during a study of blood T cells in healthy people across ages. Broader study findings: PBMCs left unsorted prevented a conclusive naive versus antigen-experienced comparison. Significant beta diversity loss was already apparent by age approximately 37, declining roughly linearly. Diversity of TCR beta correlated strongly with naive T cell percentage.

The second PCR ran roughly 7 to 12 cycles with a sample-barcoded 5' primer and J-beta primers. All samples gave at least 2.5 million CDR3-containing paired-end reads. MiXCR, run by TCRdb on the 5' RACE reads, gives a single entry per CDR3 protein. The table lists 850,000 to 1,100,000 distinct CDR3 sequences, approximately 38% of them singletons. As to this clonotype: The antigen remains unidentified.

This receptor was obtained from a young man in good health. Sequenced sample: blood.

The CDR3: CASSLGGSRGTEAFF. CDR3 nucleotides: TGCGCCAGCAGCTTGGGGGGATCCCGAGGGACTGAAGCTTTCTTT. The chain combines TRBV5-1 with TRBJ1-1; D remains ambiguous. Germline CDR1 is SGHRS and CDR2 is YFSETQ. V lost 0 bases and J lost 5, with 14 bases in between. This CDR3 region has 15 residues.